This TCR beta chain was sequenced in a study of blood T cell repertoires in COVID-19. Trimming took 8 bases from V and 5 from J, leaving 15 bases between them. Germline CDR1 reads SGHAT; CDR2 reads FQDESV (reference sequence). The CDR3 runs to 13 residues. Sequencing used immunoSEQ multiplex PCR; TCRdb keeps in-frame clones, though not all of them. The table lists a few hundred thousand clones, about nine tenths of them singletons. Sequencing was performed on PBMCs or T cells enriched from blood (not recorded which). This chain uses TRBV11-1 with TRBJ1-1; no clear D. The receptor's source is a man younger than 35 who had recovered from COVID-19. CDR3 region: CASSVTGWTEAFF. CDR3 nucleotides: TGTGCCAGCTCCGTTACGGGATGGACTGAAGCTTTCTTT.